What follows are 21 T cell receptor beta chains derived from one specimen sequenced in a study of CD8+CD57+ T cells in acquired aplastic anemia. Patients picked for sequencing had shown CD8+CD57+ cell expansion detected by flow cytometry. TCR beta VDJ and CDR3 were profiled, and genomic DNA was the template. TCRdb passed the reads through MiXCR, listing each CDR3 protein once. Of about 200,000 distinct CDR3 sequences in the sample, about half were seen once. Sequenced: sorted CD4+, CD8+, or CD8+CD57+ T cells (not recorded which) from PBMCs. The source of these receptors is a human donor with aplastic anemia.

In DNA form, the CDR3 reads TGTGCCAGCAGTGGGGAGCTAGCGGAAAGCTCCTACGAGCAGTACTTC. The encoded protein is CASSGELAESSYEQYF. This chain connects TRBV2 to TRBJ2-7; TRBD2 matches at 7 bases. This CDR3 has 16 residues. Germline V lookup: CDR1 SNHLY, CDR2 FYNNEI. With V trimmed by 4 bases and J by 0 bases, 9 bases remained unmatched.

As regards this clonotype: This is likely a read error, given that the CDR3 carries no conserved phenylalanine or tryptophan at its end. The genes are TRBV6-5 and TRBJ1-1; maybe TRBD1 (6 bases). The CDR3 consists of 15 residues. V was clipped by 6 bases and J by 8 bases, with 22 bases between them. The V gene's germline CDR1 is MNHEY and CDR2 SVGAGI. The CDR3, as DNA: TGTGCCAGCAGGGTTGGGGCGAAAAGGACAGCGGAAGCTTTCTCT. Protein product: CASRVGAKRTAEAFS.

The V call is TRBV2, the J call TRBJ2-1; possible D gene TRBD2, 5 bases. Germline V CDR1 and CDR2: SNHLY, FYNNEI. This CDR3 contains 13 residues. Trimming took off 3 bases at V and 9 bases at J, with 12 bases between the two ends. Written as DNA, the CDR3 is TGTGCCAGCAGTGATCAGTGGGCGGGTGAGCAGTTCTTC. This translates into CASSDQWAGEQFF.

There are many counts of this clonotype. This chain links TRBV12-3 or TRBV12-4 with TRBJ1-4; D gene uncertain. The CDR3 has 15 amino acids. V dropped 2 bases and J dropped 0 bases, with 7 bases sitting between them. The CDR3 region is CASSLPPPTNEKLFF. The DNA of the CDR3 is TGTGCCAGCAGTTTACCCCCTCCAACTAATGAAAAACTGTTTTTT.

V usage is TRBV20-1 and J usage is TRBJ2-1; D possibly corresponds to TRBD2 (6 bases). The germline V and J ends were trimmed by 1 base and 2 bases, with 6 bases remaining between them. CDR3 size: 13 residues. Per the germline V gene, CDR1 is DFQATT and CDR2 is SNEGSKA (reference sequence). The CDR3 DNA reads as TGCAGTGCTAGAGGGGGGGCCTACAATGAGCAGTTCTTC. It translates to CSARGGAYNEQFF.

The chain has TRBV7-2 and TRBJ2-5; TRBD2 might be the D (6 bases). Per germline, CDR1 SGHTA and CDR2 FQGNSA. V lost 1 base, J lost 11 bases, and 17 bases lay in between. The CDR3 runs 14 residues. The CDR3 nucleotides read TGTGCCAGCAGCTTAGATCATAGCGGTGAAGGGCAGTACTTC. Translating it yields CASSLDHSGEGQYF.

The chain links TRBV15 to TRBJ1-1; the D is unclear. Per germline, CDR1 LNHNV and CDR2 YYDKDF (reference sequence). This CDR3 is built from 16 residues. V lost 0 bases and J 0 bases, leaving 11 bases between the germline ends. The CDR3 bases are TGTGCCACCAGCAGAGAGATGACGGCACTGAACACTGAAGCTTTCTTT. Its protein is CATSREMTALNTEAFF.

Note on this clonotype: Since a much larger clone is just one base distant, this may be a read error. The rearrangement links TRBV7-2 to TRBJ2-3, with 12 bases fitting TRBD2. There are 17 residues in the CDR3. Germline V gives CDR1 SGHTA, CDR2 FQGNSA. The CDR3 sequence: CASSLKASGGVTDTQYF. DNA for the CDR3: TGCGCCAGCAGCTTAAAGGCTAGCGGGGGGGTCACAGATACGCAGTATTTT.

The table lists this clonotype with many counts. The chain has TRBV12-5 and TRBJ1-5; D is ambiguous. This CDR3 is built from 13 residues. The germline gives CDR1 LGHNT, CDR2 FRNRAP. With 5 bases removed from V and 7 bases from J, the gap between germline ends came to 12 bases. CDR3 region: CASGTRLGQPQHF. The CDR3 DNA is TGTGCTAGTGGTACGCGGTTGGGGCAGCCCCAGCATTTT. Full variable domain (remainder filled in from reference TRBV12-5 and TRBJ1-5): DARVTQTPRHKVTEMGQEVTMRCQPILGHNTVFWYRQTMMQGLELLAYFRNRAPLDDSGMPKDRFSAEMPDATLATLKIQPSEPRDSAVYFCASGTRLGQPQHFGDGTRLSIL.

This rearrangement joins TRBV2 to TRBJ2-3; D unclear. The CDR3 contains 15 residues. V lost 0 bases and J lost 5, with 12 bases in between. The germline V gene encodes CDR1 SNHLY and CDR2 FYNNEI. CDR3 in DNA: TGTGCCAGCAGTGAAGCGGTCGACTCGCGAGATACGCAGTATTTT. Protein: CASSEAVDSRDTQYF.

To note about this clonotype: It may be a read error: a sequence one base away is much more abundant. The chain couples TRBV5-5 to TRBJ1-2; 7 bases match TRBD1. The CDR3 consists of 13 residues. The germline CDR1 and CDR2 sequences are SGHKS and YYEKEE (reference sequence). The ends lost 3 bases at V and 8 bases at J; junction bases unmatched: 7. The CDR3 protein is CASSSGQWGGYTF. The CDR3 nucleotides are TGTGCCAGCAGCTCGGGACAGTGGGGAGGCTACACCTTC.

This clonotype was found many times. This sequence joins TRBV12-3 or TRBV12-4 and TRBJ2-4, with 8 positions matching TRBD1. V dropped 5 bases and J dropped 7; count of bases not matched to a gene: 7. CDR3 length: 14 residues. CDR3 amino acids: CASSTGQGVNIQYF. In DNA, the CDR3 is TGTGCCAGCAGTACCGGACAGGGCGTGAACATTCAGTACTTC.

This clonotype was counted between two and nine times. Given a much more abundant clone one base away, this may be a read error. The chain couples TRBV19 to TRBJ2-7, with 7 bases matching TRBD1. The germline CDR1 and CDR2 sequences are LNHDA and SQIVND (reference sequence). This CDR3 region has 15 residues. Trimming took 5 bases from V and 7 from J; bases not matched to a gene: 14. The CDR3 DNA reads as TGTGCCAGTAGTTCAGGGGGAATTTTCCTGGATGAGCAGTACTTC. Its translation is CASSSGGIFLDEQYF.

This chain uses TRBV18 with TRBJ1-5; tentatively, D is TRBD1 (6 bases). V lost 4 bases and J 6 bases, leaving 13 bases between the germline ends. The CDR3 extends over 14 amino acids. Germline CDR1 and CDR2: KGHSH and LQKENI. As DNA, the CDR3 is TGTGCCAGCTCACAGGCAGGGGATAGTCAGCCCCAGCATTTT. Its translation: CASSQAGDSQPQHF.

In this sample, this clonotype turned up a few times. This sequence joins TRBV7-9 and TRBJ1-6; a weak D match, TRBD1 (5 bases). Between the trimmed V and J ends, which lost 6 bases and 7 bases, there was a span of 10 bases. The germline V gene has CDR1 SEHNR and CDR2 FQNEAQ (reference sequence). The CDR3 sequence is 13 residues long. This CDR3 reads CASRQGLNSPLHF. The DNA of the CDR3 is TGTGCCAGCAGGCAGGGTTTGAATTCACCCCTCCACTTT.

This clonotype was seen repeatedly, ten times or more. The chain is built from TRBV12-3 or TRBV12-4 and TRBJ1-1; no firm D call. CDR3 length: 14 residues. Trimming removed 1 base from V and 1 base from J, with 7 bases in between. CDR3 in DNA: TGTGCCAGCAGTTTAGAGGCGAGGAACACTGAAGCTTTCTTT. Encoded protein: CASSLEARNTEAFF.

This clonotype came up many times. The chain is built from TRBV3-1 and TRBJ1-2; 8 positions match TRBD1. This CDR3 spans 16 amino acids. Germline CDR1 reads LGHDT; CDR2 reads YNNKEL (reference sequence). Losses at the gene ends were 2 bases for V and 1 base for J; bases not matched to a gene: 6. This CDR3 is CASSQTGTGRNYGYTF. For the CDR3, the DNA is TGTGCCAGCAGCCAAACCGGGACAGGCCGTAACTATGGCTACACCTTC.

Only a few counts were recorded for this clonotype. This chain links TRBV19 with TRBJ2-5, with 7 bases identical to TRBD1. The CDR3 runs 15 residues. V dropped 4 bases and J dropped 2; count of bases not matched to a gene: 7. Germline V CDR1 and CDR2: LNHDA, SQIVND (reference sequence). Here the CDR3 reads CASSTRRGPQETQYF. The CDR3 DNA reads as TGTGCCAGTAGTACCCGAAGGGGGCCGCAAGAGACCCAGTACTTC.

The rearrangement links TRBV18 to TRBJ2-1, with D possibly being TRBD2 (5 bases). Germline values: CDR1 KGHSH, CDR2 LQKENI. Trimming took off 5 bases at V and 12 bases at J, with 11 bases between the two ends. The CDR3 totals 11 residues. In nucleotides, the CDR3 is TGTGCCAGCTCATTCCGGGAAGGGCAGTTCTTC. The encoded protein is CASSFREGQFF.

Ten or more counts support this clonotype. This CDR3 reads CASSFSGLPEAFF. CDR3 DNA: TGTGCCAGCAGTTTTTCCGGGCTTCCTGAAGCTTTCTTT. V and J are TRBV12-3 or TRBV12-4 and TRBJ1-1; D ambiguous. The CDR3 is 13 residues long. V was shortened by 3 bases and J by 6 bases, with 11 bases between the two germline ends.

The sample holds many counts of this clonotype. The V gene is TRBV4-1, the J gene TRBJ2-5; D remains ambiguous. Trimming shortened V by 2 bases and J by 7 bases, and 14 bases separated the two germline ends. Germline V CDR1 and CDR2: MGHRA, YSYEKL. The CDR3 has 14 residues. CDR3 bases: TGCGCCAGCAGCCAACTAACTGGGTCCGGGACCCAGTACTTC. This encodes CASSQLTGSGTQYF.